This TCR beta chain originates from a study of cytomegalovirus exposure and HLA in healthy donors (dated by TCRdb to the late 2010s). Background on the whole study: An earlier analysis of roughly 570 of the donors reported approximately 300 Gb of sequence data and 90 million to 120 million unique TCR beta sequences obtained from around 190 million T cells. An earlier analysis of approximately 580 of the donors used high-throughput TCR beta sequencing to judge whether each TCR beta V gene segment behaved as functional or pseudogenic. Along with the roughly 710-subject first cohort, a separate validation cohort of more than 90 different subjects was used. The study aimed to test whether cataloging public T cell receptors could reveal signatures of past pathogen exposure. A handful of DR-DQ haplotypes were handled as single units for association and clustering because linkage in the cohort was strong. Across 398 genotyped donors of the cohort, an average of 235,054 unique TCR beta nucleotide sequences per donor were sequenced, and roughly 20% of those sequences were non-productive. All discovery cohort repertoires had been generated using a single sequencing platform. Typing coverage differed by locus: A, B, C, DRB1 and DQB1 were typed in roughly 620-630 donors, DQA1 in about 560, DPA1 in over 600, and DPB1 in 400 to 490. Both class I and class II loci were covered by HLA typing, at four-digit resolution. Donor age, sex, ethnicity and CMV serostatus were compiled together with the repertoire data. To study patterns of TCR occurrence, a later analysis re-analyzed previously published TCR beta repertoires from 666 donors and added high-resolution HLA genotyping. Among the roughly 400 genotyped donors, about 83% belonged to the genetic ancestry cluster associated with self-reported Caucasian donors. To predict cytomegalovirus infection status, the study brought together high-throughput TCR immunosequencing, statistical association of individual TCRs with disease status, and machine learning. The T cell repertoires of under 700 subjects were profiled by immunosequencing and related to cytomegalovirus serostatus. An early release covering roughly 600 HLA-typed donors comprised 250 to 350 gigabases of sequencing data and some 79 million unique TCR sequences. In a later genetic analysis, genome-wide SNP genotypes for about three fifths of the 666 donors were used, and that subset was treated as a discovery cohort. In the later analysis, no new phenotypic data were used to find candidate immune exposures; instead, reliance was placed on TCR beta sequences and their occurrence across donors.

Paper-wide results and their limitations: In vitro tests confirmed that a few of the cytomegalovirus-associated TCR beta chains recognize cytomegalovirus antigens. Because counts were too low, about 18 rarely observed V segments, including chromosome 9 orphons, were left out of the earlier analysis of over 550 of the donors. According to the authors, the approach could potentially be generalized to other disease states and immunological phenotypes. An earlier analysis of approximately 500 of the donors showed that most TCR beta V segments appeared in productive rearrangements either about 87% or about 30% of the time, which broadly matched IMGT annotations. A total of about 150 TCR beta chains were listed by the study as associated with cytomegalovirus. Because HLA typing was unavailable for some donors at each locus, only the typed subset was used in association tests. In a later analysis, the rate of TCR association differed among HLA loci, with DRB1 alleles having the most associated TCRs and HLA-C alleles having the fewest. A later genetic analysis associated a missense DCLRE1C variant with V-gene and J-gene trimming of TCR beta chains, and an independent cohort replicated the association. Some IMGT-functional V segments, including TRBV6-2 and TRBV6-3, could not be told apart with the 87-base-pair reads, so those segments were excluded. In a later analysis, HLA-associated TCR beta chains showed more clonal expansion and lower generation probabilities than non-associated chains that were equally common. Most CMV-associated TCR beta chains appeared to be HLA-restricted in a later analysis, and the HLA associations seemed to be driven largely by CMV exposure. In both the original and validation cohorts, the classifier was reported to diagnose cytomegalovirus status with high specificity and sensitivity. Most TCR sequences were seen in very few donors, while some public TCRs were found in many individuals. A cluster of highly shared sequence variants was judged likely to be a technical artifact of the sequencing pipeline. A further reported finding was that TCR beta sequences accurately predicted the HLA-A and HLA-B alleles for most subjects in the first cohort. When HLA alleles, especially DR and DQ, strongly co-occurred, attributing TCR associations to individual alleles was difficult. CMV serostatus was the only immune exposure information available for the cohort. The cohort was sequenced for TCR beta chains only, and without alpha or paired-chain data the features that could be detected were limited. According to a later analysis, parvovirus B19, influenza, CMV and Epstein-Barr virus appeared linked to several top co-occurrence clusters. A later analysis associated about 18,000 TCR beta sequences with specific HLA alleles at a false discovery rate of 0.05. In a later genetic analysis, fewer N-insertions in productive TCRs were reported among donors in an Asian-associated ancestry cluster than the roughly 700-donor mean. Correlated functional status among segregating V segments might be attributable to linkage disequilibrium, but an unknown experimental factor could not be ruled out. The presence/absence analyses assumed that sequencing depth was roughly uniform across donors, and that assumption may not be true.

The germline V gene (reference sequence) provides CDR1 SGHNT and CDR2 YYREEE. Unmatched junction bases come to 14, with V trimmed by 4 bases and J by 8 bases. The CDR3 goes from the cysteine to the phenylalanine over 16 residues. The read is trimmed to its CDR3 DNA, 48 bases read in frame from base 1. This clone was picked up one time. What this receptor recognizes is not known. The record has no base qualities; no much larger clone is one base away. The cohort comprised under 700 healthy bone marrow donors. At the time of sampling, all cohort members were nominally healthy, though unrecorded immune exposures were likely present. The donor was CMV seronegative and was included in the group of a few hundred seronegative cohort members. Every donor gave a peripheral blood sample, and the peripheral blood mononuclear cells from that sample were used for TCR beta sequencing. The Qiagen DNeasy Blood Extraction Kit was used to extract genomic DNA from the blood cell samples.

To prepare the library, the immunoSEQ multiplex PCR assay was applied. For the multiplex PCR, a mixture combining 60 forward primers for TCR Vbeta segments and 13 reverse primers for TCR Jbeta segments was used. The CDR3 region of rearranged TCR beta genes was amplified from genomic DNA by a multiplex PCR assay. The amplified TCR beta libraries were sequenced on the Illumina HiSeq System as 87-base-pair reads. In the original analysis: Across the 600 to 700 repertoires, a later analysis counted roughly 84 million unique TCR beta chains, roughly 11 million of which were shared by at least two donors. A nearest-neighbor algorithm error-corrected the raw reads and collapsed the reads into unique sequences, merging closely related sequences to remove PCR and sequencing errors. Alignment of CDR3 sequences to IMGT reference sequences was used to assign V, D and J gene segments. For a sequence to be retained, at least a six-nucleotide match to both a V gene segment and a J gene segment was required. Rearrangements were called productive when the CDR3 lacked stop codons and stayed in frame with V and J; all others were non-productive. Following IMGT convention, CDR3 was defined as the stretch from the second conserved V-encoded cysteine up to the conserved J-encoded phenylalanine. The earlier analysis of 500 to 600 of the donors excluded sequences that lacked an unambiguous match to a single V gene segment. An earlier analysis of just under 600 of the donors called V segments functional above 56.7% productive rearrangements and segregating when the between-donor standard deviation exceeded 5%. A statistical classification framework was built to diagnose cytomegalovirus status from the catalog of TCR beta chain sequences. A later analysis assigned V and J genes by comparing TCR nucleotide sequences with IMGT/GENE-DB human TR gene sequences. In a later analysis, CDR3 sequences and most-parsimonious VDJ recombination scenarios were assigned using the TCRdist pipeline. In a later analysis, each TCR beta chain was defined by its CDR3 amino acid sequence together with its V-gene family, and reads lacking a unique V-gene family were excluded. As a way to deal with suspected cross-contamination and a sequencing artifact, a later analysis dropped 450 to 700 nucleotide sequences that were highly shared and had low generation probability. In a later analysis, a clonal expansion index for each public chain was calculated from normalized within-repertoire ranks of inferred template counts. In a later analysis, generation probabilities were computed using a VDJ recombination model fitted to out-of-frame rearrangements, and the results were checked against IGoR. In a later analysis, TCR-TCR, TCR-HLA and TCR-CMV co-occurrence was scored with hypergeometric tests, and a repertoire-size bias correction was applied to TCR pairs. To estimate false discovery rates, a later analysis permuted the HLA or CMV assignments 20 times. In a later analysis, co-occurring TCRs were grouped using DBSCAN, and TCRdist sequence similarity was added for clustering within HLA-allele-positive subsets. Repertoires with fewer than 30,000 or more than 120,000 public chains were left out of co-occurrence clustering, as were five repertoires with anomalous nucleotide sharing. TCRdb's version of the immuneACCESS table is confined to in-frame rearrangements and falls short of the full clone set. An unresolved V gene accounts for under half of the shortfall where checked; the remainder is of unknown origin. From that table come the V and J calls and clone size; the DNA was used to work out D and trimming. The sample table holds approximately 140,000 clones, of which just under 85% were seen once. Together, the top ten hold less than 2% of the sample.

The chain was built from TRBV5-4 and TRBJ1-3; TRBD1 matches 8 bases in the middle. Material for sequencing was PBMCs. The source of this sequence is a middle-aged woman in good health and CMV-seronegative. The sequenced DNA is TGTGCCAGCAGCGGGGCGACAGGGGCCTCCATCGACACCATATATTTT. Protein translation: CASSGATGASIDTIYF. When the CDR3 is completed using the reference TRBV5-4 and TRBJ1-3 genes on either side, the full variable domain is ETGVTQSPTHLIKTRGQQVTLRCSSQSGHNTVSWYQQALGQGPQFIFQYYREEENGRGNFPPRFSGLQFPNYSSELNVNALELDDSALYLCASSGATGASIDTIYFGEGSWLTVV.